The clone carrying this TCR beta chain was seen only a few times. The junction and the germline gene differ at one end; a read error may be behind it. Authors of the study amplified TCR beta CDR3 regions from RNA transcripts. The primer set for the first-round RT-PCR of the TCR CDR3 was HTBI. TCRdb analysed the multiplex PCR reads with MiXCR anew, one entry per CDR3 protein. The repertoire holds approximately 260,000 distinct CDR3 sequences, with roughly 15% as singletons. The data were obtained in a study of T cells in Graves' hyperthyroidism and ophthalmopathy. The receptor's source is a woman in her forties or fifties with Graves' hyperthyroidism that later progressed to Graves' ophthalmopathy. The sequenced sample was blood.

The CDR3 DNA reads as TGTGCCGGCAGCGTAGGGGGGGGGGAGAACACAGATACGCAGTATTTT. This gives the protein CAGSVGGGENTDTQYF. The chain joins TRBV9 to TRBJ2-3; D possibly corresponds to TRBD2 (7 bases). The CDR3 consists of 16 residues. Germline loops: CDR1 SGDLS, CDR2 YYNGEE.